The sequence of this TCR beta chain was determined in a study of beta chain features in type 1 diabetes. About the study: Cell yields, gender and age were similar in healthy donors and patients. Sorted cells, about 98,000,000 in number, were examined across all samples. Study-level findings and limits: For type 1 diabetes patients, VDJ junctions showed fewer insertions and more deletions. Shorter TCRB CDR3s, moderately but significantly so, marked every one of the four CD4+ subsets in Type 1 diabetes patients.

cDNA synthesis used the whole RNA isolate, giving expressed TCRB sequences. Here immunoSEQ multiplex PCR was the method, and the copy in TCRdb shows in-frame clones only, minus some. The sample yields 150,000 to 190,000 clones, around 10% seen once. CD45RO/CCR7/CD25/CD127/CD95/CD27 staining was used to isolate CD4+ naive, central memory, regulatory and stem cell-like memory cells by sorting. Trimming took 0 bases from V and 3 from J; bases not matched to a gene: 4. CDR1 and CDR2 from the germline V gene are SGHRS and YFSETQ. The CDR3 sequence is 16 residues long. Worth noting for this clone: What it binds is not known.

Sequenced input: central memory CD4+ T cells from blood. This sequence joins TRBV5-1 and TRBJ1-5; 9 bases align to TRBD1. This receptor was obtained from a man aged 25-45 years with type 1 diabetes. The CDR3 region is CASSLGGTGYNQPQHF. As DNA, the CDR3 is TGCGCCAGCAGCTTGGGTGGGACAGGGTACAATCAGCCCCAGCATTTT. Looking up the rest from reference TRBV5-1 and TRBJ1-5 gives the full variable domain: KAGVTQTPRYLIKTRGQQVTLSCSPISGHRSVSWYQQTPGQGLQFLFEYFSETQRNKGNFPGRFSGRQFSNSRSEMNVSTLELGDSALYLCASSLGGTGYNQPQHFGDGTRLSIL.